One and the same sample provided the 32 T cell receptor beta chains below, sequenced in a study of blood T cells in healthy people across ages. Primed by a sample-barcoded 5' primer and a J-beta primer mix, a second PCR proceeded for 7 to 11 cycles. TCRdb reprocessed the 5' RACE reads via MiXCR and lists one record per CDR3 protein. The sample records 780,000 or so distinct CDR3 sequences, approximately 53% being singletons. Sequencing used blood. These TCRs come from a man older than 75 in good health.

This clonotype was picked up many times. This chain joins TRBV29-1 and TRBJ2-3; no firm D call. This CDR3 is built from 13 residues. CDR1 is SQVTM, CDR2 ANQGSEA, per germline. V lost 4 bases to trimming and J lost 0 bases, with 8 bases between them. CDR3 amino acids: CSVAARSTDTQYF. The CDR3 nucleotides are TGCAGCGTTGCCGCGCGGAGCACAGATACGCAGTATTTT.

This clonotype was observed a single time. The chain employs TRBV7-3 and TRBJ2-2; a weak D match, TRBD1 (5 bases). Germline values: CDR1 SGHTA, CDR2 FQGTGA. Trimming pared 2 bases from V and 5 bases from J, leaving 9 bases between. There are 14 residues in the CDR3. The CDR3 region is CASSLYQGTGELFF. As DNA, the CDR3 is TGTGCCAGCAGCTTATATCAGGGAACCGGGGAGCTGTTTTTT.

This clonotype was detected only once. The chain uses TRBV7-3 and TRBJ2-4; D call uncertain. The germline gives CDR1 SGHTA, CDR2 FQGTGA. The length of the CDR3 is 16 residues. The ends were cut back, 7 bases at V and 0 bases at J, with 16 bases in the middle. CDR3 region: CASNPDGQIAKNIQYF. CDR3 coding DNA: TGTGCCAGCAACCCAGACGGGCAAATAGCCAAAAACATTCAGTACTTC.

V usage is TRBV29-1 and J usage is TRBJ1-1; maybe TRBD1 (5 bases). Germline V gene lookup returns CDR1 SQVTM and CDR2 ANQGSEA. Trimming removed 6 bases from V and 7 bases from J, with 12 bases in between. The CDR3 is 11 residues long. This CDR3 is CSVPGRGEAFF. The DNA of the CDR3 is TGCAGCGTCCCGGGGCGGGGTGAAGCTTTCTTT.

This chain uses TRBV5-1 with TRBJ2-5, with a tentative D call TRBD1 (5 bases). Germline CDR1 reads SGHRS; CDR2 reads YFSETQ. Between the trimmed V and J ends, which lost 4 bases and 5 bases, there was a span of 18 bases. This CDR3 is 15 amino acids long. CDR3: CASSLGLKQEETQYF. The CDR3 DNA reads TGCGCCAGCAGCCTGGGTCTGAAACAGGAGGAGACCCAGTACTTC. The variable domain in full, with the rest retrieved from reference TRBV5-1 and TRBJ2-5, is KAGVTQTPRYLIKTRGQQVTLSCSPISGHRSVSWYQQTPGQGLQFLFEYFSETQRNKGNFPGRFSGRQFSNSRSEMNVSTLELGDSALYLCASSLGLKQEETQYFGPGTRLLVL.

This clonotype was seen a few times. The V and J genes are TRBV10-3 and TRBJ2-1, with TRBD1 matching over 8 bases. CDR1 and CDR2 (germline): ENHRY, SYGVKD. Germline trimming cut 2 bases from V and 10 bases from J; bases unmatched to any gene: 13. The CDR3 covers 16 residues. The CDR3 region is CAISEPGQGLRQEQFF. CDR3 DNA sequence: TGTGCCATCAGTGAGCCTGGACAGGGCTTGCGACAAGAGCAGTTCTTC.

The chain recombines TRBV2 with TRBJ1-1, with D maybe TRBD1 (5 bases). Germline V gene sequence: CDR1 SNHLY, CDR2 FYNNEI. Trimming removed 3 bases from V and 0 bases from J, with 14 bases in between. This CDR3 spans 16 amino acids. CDR3 residues: CASSEAGTTMNTEAFF. For the CDR3, the DNA is TGTGCCAGCAGTGAGGCCGGGACTACCATGAACACTGAAGCTTTCTTT.

In its sample, this clonotype was seen a few times. DNA for the CDR3: TGTGCCAGCAGCTTCCGGCAGGGTGCGGATGAGCAGTTCTTC. This encodes CASSFRQGADEQFF. The chain has TRBV7-9 and TRBJ2-1; possible D gene TRBD1, 5 bases. V was pared by 3 bases and J by 8 bases, with 14 bases between. CDR3 length: 14 amino acids. The V gene's germline CDR1 is SEHNR and CDR2 FQNEAQ (reference sequence).

In its sample, this clonotype was seen once. The rearrangement uses TRBV2 and TRBJ1-5; the D is unclear. V shed 4 bases and J shed 2 bases, with 21 bases lying between them. This CDR3 comprises 18 residues. Germline V CDR1 and CDR2: SNHLY, FYNNEI. CDR3 in amino acids: CASSVVASLGVCNQPQHF. In nucleotides, the CDR3 is TGTGCCAGCAGTGTCGTCGCCTCTCTAGGTGTTTGCAATCAGCCCCAGCATTTT.

This clonotype was counted a few times. This chain links TRBV5-1 with TRBJ1-2; 7 nucleotides align to TRBD1. Per the germline V gene, CDR1 is SGHRS and CDR2 is YFSETQ. This CDR3 region has 15 residues. Losses at the gene ends were 4 bases for V and 3 bases for J; bases not matched to a gene: 9. CDR3 residues: CASSPEGQSYYGYTF. The CDR3 coding sequence is TGCGCCAGCAGCCCCGAGGGACAGTCGTACTATGGCTACACCTTC.

This chain links TRBV10-3 with TRBJ2-1; TRBD2 matches 11 bases. There are 17 residues in the CDR3. With 10 bases clipped from V and 0 bases from J, the junction kept 11 bases outside the gene matches. The germline gives CDR1 ENHRY, CDR2 SYGVKD. The CDR3 region has the DNA TGTGCCACCTGCACCTTAGCGGGGGGGAGCTCCTACAATGAGCAGTTCTTC. Translating gives CATCTLAGGSSYNEQFF.

In its sample, this clonotype was seen once. The chain is built from TRBV9 and TRBJ1-2; the D is unclear. The length of the CDR3 is 10 residues. Looked up from germline, CDR1 is SGDLS and CDR2 is YYNGEE. Trimming left V 6 bases short and J 10 bases short, with 10 bases between. The CDR3: CASNPTYYTF. In DNA, the CDR3 is TGTGCCAGCAACCCCACATACTACACCTTC. Complete variable domain (other parts from reference TRBV9 and TRBJ1-2): DSGVTQTPKHLITATGQRVTLRCSPRSGDLSVYWYQQSLDQGLQFLIQYYNGEERAKGNILERFSAQQFPDLHSELNLSSLELGDSALYFCASNPTYYTFGSGTRLTVV.

The chain joins TRBV12-3 or TRBV12-4 to TRBJ2-1; D gene uncertain. V lost 1 base, J lost 9 bases, and 10 bases lay in between. CDR3 length equals 13 residues. CDR3 nucleotide sequence: TGTGCCAGCAGTTTAGGCGTAGTTAGTGAGCAGTTCTTC. This sequence encodes CASSLGVVSEQFF.

The chain combines TRBV6-6 with TRBJ2-7, with TRBD1 matching over 8 bases. In germline, CDR1 is MNHNY, CDR2 SVGAGI (reference sequence). J lost 3 bases, V lost 2 bases, and 9 bases had no gene match. CDR3 length equals 16 residues. The CDR3 coding sequence is TGTGCCAGCAGTTACCCCACCGACAGGGGCTACTACGAGCAGTACTTC. Residues: CASSYPTDRGYYEQYF.

J is TRBJ1-2 and V is TRBV6-5, with 9 bases that match TRBD1. The J segment lost 5 bases and the V segment lost 5 bases, leaving 3 bases of the junction unmatched. From germline, CDR1 is MNHEY and CDR2 SVGAGI. The CDR3 runs 13 residues. This CDR3 reads CASSGQGTYGYTF. The CDR3 DNA reads TGTGCCAGCAGTGGACAGGGGACATATGGCTACACCTTC.

J is TRBJ2-5 and V is TRBV14, with TRBD1 identical over 9 bases. Germline V gene lookup returns CDR1 SGHDN and CDR2 FVKESK. Germline trimming cut 4 bases from V and 11 bases from J; bases unmatched to any gene: 14. The CDR3 extends over 15 amino acids. The chain's CDR3 is CASSRPQGALDEQYF. CDR3 DNA: TGTGCCAGCAGCCGGCCACAGGGGGCTCTGGATGAGCAGTACTTC.

The chain is built from TRBV14 and TRBJ2-1, with 7 bases that match TRBD2. In germline, CDR1 is SGHDN, CDR2 FVKESK. This CDR3 is 16 amino acids long. The junction had 10 bases not matched to a gene; V was cut back by 2 bases and J by 6 bases. The CDR3 nucleotides are TGTGCCAGCAGCCAACCCGGACTAGTGGCATTCAATGAGCAGTTCTTC. It is translated as CASSQPGLVAFNEQFF. Full variable domain (outside the CDR3, taken from reference TRBV14 and TRBJ2-1): EAGVTQFPSHSVIEKGQTVTLRCDPISGHDNLYWYRRVMGKEIKFLLHFVKESKQDESGMPNNRFLAERTGGTYSTLKVQPAELEDSGVYFCASSQPGLVAFNEQFFGPGTRLTVL.

In its sample, this clonotype was seen once. This chain links TRBV10-1 with TRBJ2-1; the D gene is possibly TRBD1 (5 bases). The CDR3 is 13 amino acids. V was clipped by 3 bases and J by 6 bases, with 9 bases between them. The germline V gene encodes CDR1 WNHNN and CDR2 SYGVQD (reference sequence). The CDR3 region is CASSERQRNEQFF. In DNA, the CDR3 is TGCGCCAGCAGTGAAAGACAGCGCAATGAGCAGTTCTTC.

This clonotype was detected a few times. This chain uses TRBV14 with TRBJ2-3; D not resolved. The V and J ends lost 0 bases and 3 bases respectively, with 13 bases between them. The CDR3 spans 16 residues. Germline values: CDR1 SGHDN, CDR2 FVKESK. The CDR3 coding sequence is TGTGCCAGCAGCCAAGATGACGGGCTTAAAACAGATACGCAGTATTTT. Translated: CASSQDDGLKTDTQYF.

The chain uses TRBV7-8 and TRBJ2-1; TRBD1 matches 9 bases. J was trimmed by 9 bases and V by 8 bases; bases with no gene match: 8. The CDR3 length is 13 residues. Germline V gene data show CDR1 as SGHVS and CDR2 as FQNEAQ. The CDR3 DNA reads as TGTGCCAGCTCCCGGGACAGGGAGGTTGAGCAGTTCTTC. Translation gives CASSRDREVEQFF.

This chain uses TRBV7-9 with TRBJ2-7; TRBD2 might be the D (6 bases). Germline V lookup: CDR1 SEHNR, CDR2 FQNEAQ (reference sequence). This CDR3 spans 14 amino acids. V shed 4 bases and J shed 4 bases, with 14 bases lying between them. As DNA, the CDR3 is TGTGCCAGCAGCTCTCGGACCGGAGGGTACGAGCAGTACTTC. Residues: CASSSRTGGYEQYF. The variable domain in full, completed from reference TRBV7-9 and TRBJ2-7, reads DTGVSQNPRHKITKRGQNVTFRCDPISEHNRLYWYRQTLGQGPEFLTYFQNEAQLEKSRLLSDRFSAERPKGSFSTLEIQRTEQGDSAMYLCASSSRTGGYEQYFGPGTRLTVT.

This clonotype was counted once. The V call is TRBV3-1, the J call TRBJ1-6; 7 bases agree with TRBD1. Germline V gene data show CDR1 as LGHDT and CDR2 as YNNKEL (reference sequence). The CDR3 contains 15 residues. Trimming took 4 bases from V and 8 from J; bases not matched to a gene: 8. The chain's CDR3 is CASSPPGQLYSPLHF. In nucleotides, the CDR3 is TGTGCCAGCAGCCCGCCGGGACAGTTATATTCACCCCTCCACTTT.

The CDR3 sequence is CASSFRGLAGYQETQYF. CDR3 bases: TGTGCCAGCAGTTTCCGGGGACTAGCGGGGTACCAAGAGACCCAGTACTTC. This rearrangement joins TRBV6-5 to TRBJ2-5; 13 positions match TRBD2. Per germline, CDR1 MNHEY and CDR2 SVGAGI. The length of the CDR3 is 17 residues. The V and J ends lost 4 bases and 0 bases, in that order; junction bases with no gene match: 5.

This clonotype was detected many times. The gene calls are TRBV7-8 and TRBJ2-7; 7 bases match TRBD1. This CDR3 comprises 14 residues. The V and J ends lost 1 base and 3 bases, in that order; junction bases with no gene match: 3. In germline, CDR1 is SGHVS, CDR2 FQNEAQ. As DNA, the CDR3 is TGTGCCAGCAGCTTAGACGGGACAGACTACGAGCAGTACTTC. Protein sequence: CASSLDGTDYEQYF. Combining the CDR3 with reference TRBV7-8 and TRBJ2-7 gives the whole variable domain GAGVSQSPRYKVAKRGQDVALRCDPISGHVSLFWYQQALGQGPEFLTYFQNEAQLDKSGLPSDRFFAERPEGSVSTLKIQRTQQEDSAVYLCASSLDGTDYEQYFGPGTRLTVT.

This clonotype occurred a few times. The gene calls are TRBV2 and TRBJ2-3; 11 bases fit TRBD2. This CDR3 is 15 amino acids long. Unmatched junction bases numbered 5, after V lost 4 bases and J lost 5 bases. Germline-derived CDR1 and CDR2 are SNHLY and FYNNEI. CDR3 sequence (DNA): TGTGCCAGCAGTGTACTAGCGGGGGCCGGAGATACGCAGTATTTT. Translated: CASSVLAGAGDTQYF. The full variable domain, in which reference TRBV2 and TRBJ2-3 provide the parts outside the CDR3, is EPEVTQTPSHQVTQMGQEVILRCVPISNHLYFYWYRQILGQKVEFLVSFYNNEISEKSEIFDDQFSVERPDGSNFTLKIRSTKLEDSAMYFCASSVLAGAGDTQYFGPGTRLTVL.

The CDR3 nucleotides are TGTGCCAGCAGCCAAGATGTTCCGAGGACCCAGTACTTC. Its protein product is CASSQDVPRTQYF. The chain has TRBV14 and TRBJ2-5; D remains ambiguous. The germline V and J ends were trimmed by 0 bases and 7 bases, with 9 bases remaining between them. Germline CDR1 reads SGHDN; CDR2 reads FVKESK. The length of the CDR3 is 13 residues.

This chain links TRBV5-1 with TRBJ1-2; D unresolved. CDR1 is SGHRS, CDR2 YFSETQ, per germline. CDR3 length: 13 amino acids. With 3 bases removed from V and 1 base from J, the gap between germline ends came to 7 bases. This CDR3 is CASSWPDNYGYTF. In DNA form, the CDR3 reads TGCGCCAGCAGCTGGCCAGATAACTATGGCTACACCTTC.

The rearrangement uses TRBV11-2 and TRBJ2-5; D may be TRBD2 (5 bases). CDR1 is SGHAT, CDR2 FQNNGV, per germline. CDR3 length: 15 residues. V lost 1 base and J 1 base, leaving 10 bases between the germline ends. CDR3 sequence (DNA): TGTGCCAGCAGCTTAGGCACTAGGGCCCAAGAGACCCAGTACTTC. The encoded protein is CASSLGTRAQETQYF.

This sequence joins TRBV12-3 or TRBV12-4 and TRBJ2-3; tentatively, D is TRBD2 (7 bases). Trimming took 6 bases from V and 14 from J, leaving 24 bases between them. The CDR3 consists of 14 residues. CDR3 amino acids: CASSYLGGHRYAYF. In nucleotides, the CDR3 is TGTGCCAGCAGCTACCTGGGGGGGCACAGATACGCGTATTTT.

This clonotype has more than one count but fewer than ten. The chain uses TRBV19 and TRBJ1-2; 7 nucleotides agree with TRBD1. This CDR3 region has 12 residues. Per the germline V gene, CDR1 is LNHDA and CDR2 is SQIVND (reference sequence). With 5 bases clipped from V and 8 bases from J, the junction kept 5 bases outside the gene matches. The chain's CDR3 is CASSPDRVGYTF. The CDR3 nucleotides read TGTGCCAGTAGTCCAGACAGGGTCGGCTACACCTTC.

On this clonotype: A much larger clone differs by one base, so this may be a read error. V is TRBV20-1 and J is TRBJ2-3, with D possibly TRBD2 on 8 matching bases. In germline, CDR1 is DFQATT, CDR2 SNEGSKA (reference sequence). The CDR3 is made up of 16 amino acids. V gave up 0 bases and J gave up 14 bases, with 27 bases separating them. CDR3 protein: CSARDEREKRDRYPYF. CDR3 coding DNA: TGCAGTGCTAGAGATGAGCGGGAGAAAAGGGACAGATACCCGTATTTT.

This chain uses TRBV2 with TRBJ1-2; D gene uncertain. There are 13 residues in the CDR3. Trimming stripped 1 base from V and 7 bases from J, with 10 bases between. Germline V CDR1 and CDR2: SNHLY, FYNNEI. CDR3 coding DNA: TGTGCCAGCAGTGAAGAGGGAGTAGGTGGCTACACCTTC. This encodes CASSEEGVGGYTF.